Listed here are 32 T cell receptor beta chains from one sample, sequenced in a study of Graves' ophthalmopathy and Graves' hyperthyroidism. RNA transcripts were the source from which TCR beta CDR3 regions were amplified. HTBI-primed RT-PCR formed the first round, and a multiplex PCR formed the second. TCRdb recomputed calls from the multiplex PCR reads with MiXCR, one row per CDR3 protein. The data hold 680,000 or so distinct CDR3 sequences, with 20% to 25% observed a single time. Sequenced: peripheral blood. All receptors come from a woman between 18 and 29 years old with stable Graves' hyperthyroidism. Some clones in this sample may be carry-over from other donors' samples.

The chain links TRBV12-5 to TRBJ1-2, with no clear D. The CDR3 sequence is 13 residues long. The germline V gene encodes CDR1 LGHNT and CDR2 FRNRAP. With 5 bases removed from V and 6 bases from J, the gap between germline ends came to 13 bases. CDR3 sequence reads: CASGPKRLNGYTF. In DNA form, the CDR3 reads TGTGCTAGTGGTCCCAAAAGACTGAATGGCTACACCTTC.

The chain is built from TRBV2 and TRBJ1-5; D remains unclear. With 7 bases removed from V and 6 bases from J, the gap between germline ends came to 13 bases. CDR3 length equals 13 residues. Per germline, CDR1 SNHLY and CDR2 FYNNEI. In nucleotides, the CDR3 is TGTGCCAGCACGGTACAGTCGCGTCAGCCCCAGCATTTT. Its protein is CASTVQSRQPQHF.

This clonotype was observed a few times. The V call is TRBV5-1, the J call TRBJ1-6; 8 bases agree with TRBD1. The germline V gene encodes CDR1 SGHRS and CDR2 YFSETQ. J gave up 8 bases and V 4 bases, and 8 bases lay outside the gene matches. This CDR3 has 15 residues. The CDR3 bases are TGCGCCAGCAGCCCCTCACAGGGGGGATATTCACCCCTCCACTTT. It yields the protein CASSPSQGGYSPLHF. Together with reference TRBV5-1 and TRBJ1-6, the CDR3 gives the full variable domain: KAGVTQTPRYLIKTRGQQVTLSCSPISGHRSVSWYQQTPGQGLQFLFEYFSETQRNKGNFPGRFSGRQFSNSRSEMNVSTLELGDSALYLCASSPSQGGYSPLHFGNGTRLTVT.

This clonotype was counted at least ten times. This chain connects TRBV12-3 or TRBV12-4 to TRBJ2-5; no definite D call. The V gene lost 0 bases and the J gene lost 4 bases, with 9 bases spanning the gap. This CDR3 contains 14 residues. The CDR3 region is CASSLARWGETQYF. As DNA, the CDR3 is TGTGCCAGCAGTTTAGCGAGGTGGGGAGAGACCCAGTACTTC.

This clonotype appeared many times. The J gene is TRBJ2-5, the V gene TRBV9, with 9 bases fitting TRBD2. Germline V gives CDR1 SGDLS, CDR2 YYNGEE. The V gene end was trimmed by 4 bases and the J gene end by 1 base; junction bases not matched to a gene: 8. The CDR3 length is 16 residues. In DNA form, the CDR3 reads TGTGCCAGCAGCTATCCTAAGACTAGCGGCCAAGAGACCCAGTACTTC. Its translation is CASSYPKTSGQETQYF.

This clonotype was seen only a few times. CDR3 sequence reads: CASSLGGTSNYGYTF. The CDR3 DNA is TGTGCCAGCAGCCTGGGAGGGACCTCTAACTATGGCTACACCTTC. This chain connects TRBV13 to TRBJ1-2, with D perhaps TRBD1 (5 bases). The CDR3 contains 15 residues. V shed 5 bases and J shed 0 bases, with 13 bases lying between them. Germline CDR1 is PRHDT and CDR2 is FYEKMQ (reference sequence).

At least ten counts were recorded for this clonotype. The V call is TRBV5-6, the J call TRBJ2-5; D remains ambiguous. The CDR3 length is 11 residues. V gave up 1 base and J gave up 5 bases, with 3 bases separating them. Germline CDR1 reads SGHDT; CDR2 reads YYEEEE. In DNA form, the CDR3 reads TGTGCCAGCAGCTTGTTCGAGACCCAGTACTTC. Encoded protein: CASSLFETQYF.

This clonotype was counted a few times. This chain joins TRBV6-1 and TRBJ2-3, with 7 bases fitting TRBD2. The J segment lost 4 bases and the V segment lost 7 bases, leaving 8 bases of the junction unmatched. Germline V gene data show CDR1 as MNHNS and CDR2 as SASEGT. This CDR3 is built from 14 residues. The CDR3: CASTVGGRSDTQYF. The CDR3 region has the DNA TGTGCCAGCACGGTGGGGGGGAGGTCAGATACGCAGTATTTT.

This clonotype was observed many times. The chain couples TRBV9 to TRBJ1-1; D gene unclear. The CDR3 sequence is 14 residues long. CDR1 and CDR2 (germline): SGDLS, YYNGEE. Trimming shortened V by 1 base and J by 5 bases, and 12 bases separated the two germline ends. The CDR3 sequence is CASSVRASWTEAFF. CDR3 nucleotides: TGTGCCAGCAGCGTACGGGCATCTTGGACTGAAGCTTTCTTT.

The genes are TRBV12-3 or TRBV12-4 and TRBJ1-1, with a tentative D call TRBD1 (5 bases). The CDR3 sequence is 13 residues long. The V gene lost 6 bases and the J gene lost 3 bases, with 11 bases spanning the gap. CDR3 in DNA: TGTGCCAGCAGCCGACAGATTTACACTGAAGCTTTCTTT. Translation: CASSRQIYTEAFF.

The rearrangement joins TRBV3-1 to TRBJ2-7; D uncertain. CDR1 and CDR2 from the germline V gene are LGHDT and YNNKEL (reference sequence). V was cut by 2 bases and J by 3 bases, with 11 bases left in between. The CDR3 is 14 residues long. The DNA of the CDR3 is TGTGCCAGCAGCCAACGGACGACTGGCTACGAGCAGTACTTC. Residues: CASSQRTTGYEQYF.

This clonotype has only a few counts. V is TRBV6-1 and J is TRBJ2-2; 9 bases are a match to TRBD2. Trimming took 4 bases from V and 6 from J; bases not matched to a gene: 3. The V gene's germline CDR1 is MNHNS and CDR2 SASEGT. This CDR3 contains 14 residues. The CDR3 nucleotides are TGTGCCAGCAGTGTAGCGGGAGAGGCCGGGGAGCTGTTTTTT. This translates into CASSVAGEAGELFF.

The chain employs TRBV6-2 or TRBV6-3 and TRBJ1-2, with unresolved D. Trimming took off 5 bases at V and 8 bases at J, with 12 bases between the two ends. CDR1 MNHEY and CDR2 SVGEGT come from the germline V gene. The CDR3 is 12 amino acids. This CDR3 is CASSHGSEGYTF. DNA for the CDR3: TGTGCCAGCAGTCACGGATCAGAAGGCTACACCTTC.

The sample holds many counts of this clonotype. The chain couples TRBV6-5 to TRBJ2-7; D unclear. V lost 0 bases and J 3 bases, leaving 9 bases between the germline ends. This CDR3 contains 14 residues. Germline CDR1 is MNHEY and CDR2 is SVGAGI. The CDR3: CASSYSVGRYEQYF. The DNA for the CDR3 is TGTGCCAGCAGTTACTCAGTAGGTCGCTACGAGCAGTACTTC.

CDR3 loop: CASSSRAPYSNQPQHF. The CDR3 nucleotides are TGTGCCAGCAGTTCCCGGGCACCCTATAGCAATCAGCCCCAGCATTTT. The V and J genes are TRBV27 and TRBJ1-5, with no clear D. The germline gives CDR1 MNHEY, CDR2 SMNVEV (reference sequence). Trimming left V 4 bases short and J 0 bases short, with 13 bases between. CDR3 length: 16 residues.

This clonotype was detected many times. The rearrangement uses TRBV12-3 or TRBV12-4 and TRBJ2-2; D might be TRBD1 (5 bases). V was shortened by 7 bases and J by 1 base, with 10 bases between the two germline ends. The CDR3 spans 14 residues. CDR3 in DNA: TGTGCCAGCAACTATGGACAGAACACCGGGGAGCTGTTTTTT. Translation: CASNYGQNTGELFF.

Points on this clonotype: The junction differs from germline at one of its ends, possibly a read error. The V call is TRBV5-1, the J call TRBJ2-4; D may match TRBD1 or TRBD2 (5 bases each). The CDR3 sequence is 15 residues long. Looked up from germline, CDR1 is SGHRS and CDR2 is YFSETQ. CDR3: CASSLSRGGLDIKYF. The CDR3 region has the DNA TGCGCCAGCAGCTTAAGTAGGGGCGGGCTTGACATTAAGTACTTC. Combining the CDR3 with reference TRBV5-1 and TRBJ2-4 gives the whole variable domain KAGVTQTPRYLIKTRGQQVTLSCSPISGHRSVSWYQQTPGQGLQFLFEYFSETQRNKGNFPGRFSGRQFSNSRSEMNVSTLELGDSALYLCASSLSRGGLDIKYFGAGTRLSVL.

This rearrangement joins TRBV6-1 to TRBJ2-7, with 11 positions matching TRBD2. CDR1 and CDR2 from the germline V gene are MNHNS and SASEGT. V dropped 1 base and J dropped 2; count of bases not matched to a gene: 10. This CDR3 is built from 18 residues. Here the CDR3 reads CASSEVSGRAGRPYEQYF. Here the CDR3 DNA reads TGTGCCAGCAGTGAAGTTAGCGGGAGGGCCGGAAGGCCCTACGAGCAGTACTTC.

This rearrangement joins TRBV4-1 to TRBJ1-2; no reliable D call. CDR1 and CDR2 (germline): MGHRA, YSYEKL. CDR3 length: 15 residues. Trimming removed 2 bases at V and 3 bases at J, with 13 bases between. CDR3 coding DNA: TGCGCCAGCAGCCAAATGATGTTAAGACACTATGGCTACACCTTC. The encoded protein is CASSQMMLRHYGYTF.

This clonotype was observed at least ten times. This CDR3 reads CASDLLGTQAFF. The CDR3 nucleotides read TGTGCCAGCGACCTGCTAGGGACGCAAGCTTTCTTT. The rearrangement links TRBV12-3 or TRBV12-4 to TRBJ1-1, with D possibly TRBD1 on 5 matching bases. With 8 bases removed from V and 9 bases from J, the gap between germline ends came to 16 bases. The CDR3 has 12 amino acids.

In its sample, this clonotype was seen many times. The CDR3, as DNA: TGCAGCGCGACTCCCGGAGAGACCCAGTACTTC. Its translation is CSATPGETQYF. The chain joins TRBV29-1 to TRBJ2-5; no firm D call. Between the trimmed V and J ends, which lost 7 bases and 4 bases, there was a span of 10 bases. Germline lookup yields CDR1 SQVTM and CDR2 ANQGSEA. This CDR3 has 11 amino acids.

This chain connects TRBV5-1 to TRBJ1-1; D unresolved. The CDR3 has 13 residues. The V end was cut by 3 bases, the J end by 1 base, with 7 bases between. Per germline, CDR1 SGHRS and CDR2 YFSETQ. CDR3 bases: TGCGCCAGCAGCTCCTTTAGGAACACTGAAGCTTTCTTT. Protein product: CASSSFRNTEAFF.

This clonotype was counted ten times or more. The V and J genes are TRBV29-1 and TRBJ2-2; D possibly corresponds to TRBD2 (6 bases). This CDR3 region has 17 residues. The germline V and J ends were trimmed by 0 bases and 4 bases, with 18 bases remaining between them. In germline, CDR1 is SQVTM, CDR2 ANQGSEA. The CDR3 bases are TGCAGCGTTGAAGATAGGAGTAATGCGGGGCTCACCGGGGAGCTGTTTTTT. Translating it yields CSVEDRSNAGLTGELFF.

This clonotype has a count of ten or more. The CDR3 protein is CATSESGGLNTGELFF. The CDR3, as DNA: TGTGCCACCAGTGAGTCAGGGGGATTAAACACCGGGGAGCTGTTTTTT. The rearrangement joins TRBV24-1 to TRBJ2-2; 7 bases map to TRBD1. CDR3 length: 16 residues. Germline trimming cut 4 bases from V and 2 bases from J; bases unmatched to any gene: 6. Germline CDR1 is KGHDR and CDR2 is SFDVKD.

The V gene is TRBV10-3, the J gene TRBJ1-1, with unresolved D. Germline assignment: CDR1 ENHRY and CDR2 SYGVKD. The CDR3 extends over 11 amino acids. Trimming took 2 bases from V and 10 from J, leaving 8 bases between them. Written as DNA, the CDR3 is TGTGCCATCAGTGAGGGAAGAGGAGCTTTCTTT. Protein sequence: CAISEGRGAFF.

Many counts were recorded for this clonotype. V usage is TRBV2 and J usage is TRBJ2-7; 9 bases align to TRBD2. V gave up 7 bases and J gave up 2 bases; unmatched junction bases: 9. The CDR3 contains 15 residues. Looked up from germline, CDR1 is SNHLY and CDR2 is FYNNEI. CDR3 bases: TGTGCCAGCATTGCGACTAGCGGAAAAGCCTACGAGCAGTACTTC. Amino acids: CASIATSGKAYEQYF.

In its sample, this clonotype was seen many times. The gene calls are TRBV7-3 and TRBJ2-2; maybe TRBD1 (5 bases). This CDR3 is built from 15 residues. Between the trimmed V and J ends, which lost 5 bases and 1 base, there was a span of 11 bases. Germline V gene data show CDR1 as SGHTA and CDR2 as FQGTGA. For the CDR3, the DNA is TGTGCCAGCAGCCATTATGGACAGAACACCGGGGAGCTGTTTTTT. It yields the protein CASSHYGQNTGELFF.

This clonotype was counted at least ten times. This chain joins TRBV6-5 and TRBJ2-2, with D unclear. This CDR3 comprises 16 residues. CDR1 MNHEY and CDR2 SVGAGI come from the germline V gene. V was shortened by 6 bases and J by 1 base, with 15 bases between the two germline ends. CDR3 bases: TGTGCCAGCAGGATAGGATACAATTTGAACACCGGGGAGCTGTTTTTT. This encodes CASRIGYNLNTGELFF.

This chain connects TRBV12-3 or TRBV12-4 to TRBJ2-5; unclear D gene. The CDR3 has 14 residues. Trimming stripped 2 bases from V and 5 bases from J, with 12 bases between. The CDR3 DNA reads as TGTGCCAGCAGTTTACCGGTTTCGGTGGAGACCCAGTACTTC. Translating gives CASSLPVSVETQYF.

This clonotype was counted at least ten times. CDR3: CASSLETGGYYEQYF. Here the CDR3 DNA reads TGTGCCAGCAGTTTAGAAACAGGGGGTTATTACGAGCAGTACTTC. The chain employs TRBV12-3 or TRBV12-4 and TRBJ2-7; TRBD1 aligns across 8 bases. The CDR3 contains 15 residues. J was trimmed by 4 bases and V by 1 base; bases with no gene match: 6.

Notes on this clonotype: This sequence may be a read error, since a much larger clone differs from it by one base. The gene calls are TRBV6-1 and TRBJ2-7; D is possibly TRBD2 (6 bases). The V gene's germline CDR1 is MNHNS and CDR2 SASEGT. With 4 bases removed from V and 6 bases from J, the gap between germline ends came to 7 bases. The CDR3 loop spans 11 amino acids. CDR3 coding DNA: TGTGCCAGCAGTGGGGACTCCGAGCAGTACTTC. Encoded protein: CASSGDSEQYF.

This chain uses TRBV3-1 with TRBJ2-2; possibly TRBD1 for D (6 bases). Germline values: CDR1 LGHDT, CDR2 YNNKEL (reference sequence). The CDR3 spans 14 residues. Trimming pared 10 bases from V and 4 bases from J, leaving 16 bases between. In DNA form, the CDR3 reads TGTGCCATCTCACTCAGGGGTGCCACCGGGGAGCTGTTTTTT. Encoded protein: CAISLRGATGELFF.